This T cell receptor beta chain was retrieved from a study of T cell responses to AZD1222 COVID-19 vaccine (TCRdb year 2021). Study-level background: Because spike-specific TCR depth and breadth did not differ between the two schedules, AZD1222 recipients who got a second dose at roughly 4 weeks were pooled with those who got a second dose at roughly 12 weeks. TCR sequencing was performed for roughly 250 trial participants, of whom around 210 were given two doses of AZD1222 and around 25 were given two doses of MenACWY control vaccine. Trial participants were enrolled by age into subgroups of 18-55, 56-69 and 70-plus years, and around 150, 28 and 57 TCR-sequenced participants, respectively, were included in these subgroups. Summary of the overall study and its limitations: The vaccine-associated CD4 TCRs covered the entire spike protein, and the dominant responses fell in regions 160-218 and 743-854. Most participants were white British and females outnumbered males, and the authors suggested that clonal diversity may have been underestimated. In the small 56-69-year group, the increase in depth fell short of significance, most likely because of low power. Reportedly, almost half of the unique spike-specific TCRs recognized epitopes lying outside the regions that are mutated in the B.1.351 and B.1.1.7 variants. No day 14 peak-response samples were available, so repertoires were characterized only after the peak T cell response. Conclusions about previously exposed vaccinees are limited because only six or seven AZD1222 recipients were SARS-CoV-2 seropositive at baseline. Spike-specific TCR breadth and depth rose significantly after two AZD1222 doses compared with day 0 and with MenACWY recipients.

In regard to this clone: The antigen it recognizes is unknown. The input lacks base qualities; no much larger clone sits a single base away.

What this sample's time point label stands for: baseline before first vaccination. Vaccinee samples came from UK trials COV001 and COV002, including a single-blind randomized controlled phase 2/3 trial of AZD1222 (ChAdOx1 nCoV-19) in healthy adults. For TCRbeta chain sequencing, PBMC samples were collected from trial participants at day 0 and at day 28 after the second dose. The CDR3 regions of human TCRbeta chains were subjected to immunosequencing. In the paper's pipeline: TCRs in the repertoires were matched against a reference library of SARS-CoV-2-specific TCRs that had been generated with the MIRA antigen-specificity platform. Breadth was defined as the fraction of unique TCRs that were SARS-CoV-2-associated. Depth was defined as the fraction of total T cells that were SARS-CoV-2-associated. Using the MIRA data, every spike-specific TCR was mapped to the spike region that the TCR reacted to and assigned to either a CD4 or a CD8 class. Log10-transformed breadth and depth values were compared by one-way ANOVA with Sidak's multiple comparisons tests. TCRdb stores this immuneACCESS table with in-frame sequences only. Part of the clones is absent; in the studies checked, under half of the shortfall reflects unresolved V genes, and no reason is known for the rest. V and J calls and clone size are copied from that table; D and trimming were computed from the DNA. The sample contains 90,000 to 150,000 clones, roughly 87% of them found a single time. The ten largest clones capture roughly 10% of the sample.

CDR1 and CDR2 are drawn from the germline V gene (reference sequence): GTSNPN, SVGIG. Clipping removes 5 bases from V and 3 bases from J, with 19 as the unmatched junction base count. Its CDR3 holds 19 amino acids, cysteine through phenylalanine. The entry retains the CDR3 DNA only, 57 bases that are in frame from base 1. This clonotype was sampled from an adult in good health. The input for sequencing was peripheral blood, taken on day 0 of AZD1222 vaccination. The V and J segments used are TRBV30 and TRBJ2-3, and TRBD2 matches 11 of the central bases. The DNA sequence is given as TGTGCCTGGGACCCTAAACTAGCGGGGGCGCCGGGGGGGACAGATACGCAGTATTTT. Its amino acids are CAWDPKLAGAPGGTDTQYF. Supplemented by the reference TRBV30 and TRBJ2-3 proteins around the CDR3, the complete variable domain is SQTIHQWPATLVQPVGSPLSLECTVEGTSNPNLYWYRQAAGRGLQLLFYSVGIGQISSEVPQNLSASRPQDRQFILSSKKLLLSDSGFYLCAWDPKLAGAPGGTDTQYFGPGTRLTVL.